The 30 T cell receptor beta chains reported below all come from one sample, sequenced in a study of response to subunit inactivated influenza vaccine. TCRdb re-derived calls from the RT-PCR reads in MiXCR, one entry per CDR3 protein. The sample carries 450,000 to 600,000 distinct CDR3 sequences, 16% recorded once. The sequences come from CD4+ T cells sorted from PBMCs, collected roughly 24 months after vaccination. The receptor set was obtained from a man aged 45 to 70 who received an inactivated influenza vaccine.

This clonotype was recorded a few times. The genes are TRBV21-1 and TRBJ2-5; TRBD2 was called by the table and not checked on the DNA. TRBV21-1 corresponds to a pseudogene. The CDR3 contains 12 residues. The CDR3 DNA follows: TGTGCCAGCAGAGGCAGGGCTGAGACCCAGTACTTC. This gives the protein CASRGRAETQYF.

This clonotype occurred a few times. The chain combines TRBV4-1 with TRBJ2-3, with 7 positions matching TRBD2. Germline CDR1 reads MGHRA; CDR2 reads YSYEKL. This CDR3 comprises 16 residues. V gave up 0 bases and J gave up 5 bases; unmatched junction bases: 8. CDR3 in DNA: TGCGCCAGCAGCCAAGATCTCCGGGGGGTGAGAGATACGCAGTATTTT. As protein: CASSQDLRGVRDTQYF.

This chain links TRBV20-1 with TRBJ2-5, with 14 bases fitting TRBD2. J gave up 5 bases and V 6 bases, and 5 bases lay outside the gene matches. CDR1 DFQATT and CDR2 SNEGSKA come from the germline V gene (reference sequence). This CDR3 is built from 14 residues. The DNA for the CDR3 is TGCAGTGCCATGGGACTAGCGGGAGCTGAGACCCAGTACTTC. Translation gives CSAMGLAGAETQYF.

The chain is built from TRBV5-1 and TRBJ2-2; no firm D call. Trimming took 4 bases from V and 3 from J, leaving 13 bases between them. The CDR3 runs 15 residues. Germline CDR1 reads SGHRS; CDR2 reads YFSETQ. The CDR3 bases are TGCGCCAGCAGCCTATCTAGTTCGCACACCGGGGAGCTGTTTTTT. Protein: CASSLSSSHTGELFF.

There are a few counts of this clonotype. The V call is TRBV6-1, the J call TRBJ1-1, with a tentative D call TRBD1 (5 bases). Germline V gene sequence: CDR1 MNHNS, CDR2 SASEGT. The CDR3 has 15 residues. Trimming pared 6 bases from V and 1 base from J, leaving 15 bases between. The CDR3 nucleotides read TGTGCCAGCAGGCCGAGGCGGGGCGAGAACACTGAAGCTTTCTTT. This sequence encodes CASRPRRGENTEAFF.

The CDR3 DNA follows: TGTGCCAGCAGTAAGCGGGAGGGCCGCACAGATACGCAGTATTTT. Amino acids: CASSKREGRTDTQYF. The rearrangement uses TRBV11-2 and TRBJ2-3; 10 bases line up with TRBD2. Losses at the gene ends were 6 bases for V and 1 base for J; bases not matched to a gene: 4. CDR3 length: 15 amino acids. Germline CDR1 SGHAT, CDR2 FQNNGV.

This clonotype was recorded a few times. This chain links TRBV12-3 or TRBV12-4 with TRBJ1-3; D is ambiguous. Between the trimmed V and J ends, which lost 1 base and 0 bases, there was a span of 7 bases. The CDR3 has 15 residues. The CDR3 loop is CASSLVANSGNTIYF. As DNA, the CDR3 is TGTGCCAGCAGTTTAGTTGCAAACTCTGGAAACACCATATATTTT.

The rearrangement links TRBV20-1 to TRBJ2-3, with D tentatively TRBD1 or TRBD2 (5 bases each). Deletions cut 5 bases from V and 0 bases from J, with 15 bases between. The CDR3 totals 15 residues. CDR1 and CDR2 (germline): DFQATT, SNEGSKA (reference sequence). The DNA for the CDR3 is TGCAGTGCTGGGGCCCGGCGGACTAGCACAGATACGCAGTATTTT. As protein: CSAGARRTSTDTQYF.

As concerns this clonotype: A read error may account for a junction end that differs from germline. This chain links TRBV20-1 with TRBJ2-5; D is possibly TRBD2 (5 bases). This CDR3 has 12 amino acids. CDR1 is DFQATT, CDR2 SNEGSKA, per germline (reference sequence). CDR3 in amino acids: CSARDFGETQYF. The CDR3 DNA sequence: TGCAGTGCTAGGGACTTCGGGGAGACCCAATACTTC.

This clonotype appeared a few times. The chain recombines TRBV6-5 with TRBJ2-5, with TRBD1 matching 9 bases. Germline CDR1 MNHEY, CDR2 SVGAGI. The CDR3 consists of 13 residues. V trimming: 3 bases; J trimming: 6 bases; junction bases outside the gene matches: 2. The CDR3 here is CASSYDRGKTQYF. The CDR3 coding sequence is TGTGCCAGCAGTTATGACAGGGGGAAGACCCAGTACTTC.

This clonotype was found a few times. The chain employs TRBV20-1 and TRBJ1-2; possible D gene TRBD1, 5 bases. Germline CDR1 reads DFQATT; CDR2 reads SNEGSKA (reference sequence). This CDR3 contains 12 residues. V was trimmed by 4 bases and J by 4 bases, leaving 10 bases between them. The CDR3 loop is CSANRISYGYTF. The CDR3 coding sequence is TGCAGTGCTAACAGGATCTCCTATGGCTACACCTTC.

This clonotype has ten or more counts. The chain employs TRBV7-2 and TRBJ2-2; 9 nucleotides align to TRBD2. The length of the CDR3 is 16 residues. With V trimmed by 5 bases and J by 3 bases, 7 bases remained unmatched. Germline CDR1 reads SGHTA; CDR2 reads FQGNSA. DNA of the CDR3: TGTGCCAGCAGCGTCCAGCTAGCGGGGTACACCGGGGAGCTGTTTTTT. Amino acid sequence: CASSVQLAGYTGELFF. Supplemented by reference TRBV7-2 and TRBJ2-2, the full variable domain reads GAGVSQSPSNKVTEKGKDVELRCDPISGHTALYWYRQSLGQGLEFLIYFQGNSAPDKSGLPSDRFSAERTGGSVSTLTIQRTQQEDSAVYLCASSVQLAGYTGELFFGEGSRLTVL.

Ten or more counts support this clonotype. This CDR3 reads CASSLRVNTEAFF. DNA of the CDR3: TGTGCCAGCAGTTTACGAGTGAACACTGAAGCTTTCTTT. The V call is TRBV12-3 or TRBV12-4, the J call TRBJ1-1; D is unresolved. The V end lost 2 bases, the J end lost 0 bases, and 4 bases lay between the germline ends. The length of the CDR3 is 13 residues.

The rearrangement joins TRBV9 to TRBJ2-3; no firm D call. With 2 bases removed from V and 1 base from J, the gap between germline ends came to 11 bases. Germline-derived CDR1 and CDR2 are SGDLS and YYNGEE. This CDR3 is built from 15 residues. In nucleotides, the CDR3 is TGTGCCAGCAGCGTGGGATTGATCGGCACAGATACGCAGTATTTT. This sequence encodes CASSVGLIGTDTQYF. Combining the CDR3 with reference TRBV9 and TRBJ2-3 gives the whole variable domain DSGVTQTPKHLITATGQRVTLRCSPRSGDLSVYWYQQSLDQGLQFLIQYYNGEERAKGNILERFSAQQFPDLHSELNLSSLELGDSALYFCASSVGLIGTDTQYFGPGTRLTVL.

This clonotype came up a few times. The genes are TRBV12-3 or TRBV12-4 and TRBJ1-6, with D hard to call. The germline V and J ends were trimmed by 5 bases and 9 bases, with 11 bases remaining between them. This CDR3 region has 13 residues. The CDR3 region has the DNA TGTGCCAGCAGTACCGGAGCAATTTCACCCCTCCACTTT. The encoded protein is CASSTGAISPLHF.

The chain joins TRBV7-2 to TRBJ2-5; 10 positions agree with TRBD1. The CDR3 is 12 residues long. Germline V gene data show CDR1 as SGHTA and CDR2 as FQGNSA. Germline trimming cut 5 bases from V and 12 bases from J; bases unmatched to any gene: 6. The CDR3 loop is CASSGGTGAKYF. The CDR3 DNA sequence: TGTGCCAGCAGCGGCGGGACAGGGGCCAAGTACTTC. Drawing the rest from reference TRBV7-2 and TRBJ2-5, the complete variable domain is GAGVSQSPSNKVTEKGKDVELRCDPISGHTALYWYRQSLGQGLEFLIYFQGNSAPDKSGLPSDRFSAERTGGSVSTLTIQRTQQEDSAVYLCASSGGTGAKYFGPGTRLLVL.

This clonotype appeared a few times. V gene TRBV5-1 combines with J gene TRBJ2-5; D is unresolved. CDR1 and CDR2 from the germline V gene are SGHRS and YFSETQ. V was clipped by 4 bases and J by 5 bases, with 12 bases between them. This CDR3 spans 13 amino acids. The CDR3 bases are TGCGCCAGCAGCGGAACAATGCTGGAGACCCAGTACTTC. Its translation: CASSGTMLETQYF.

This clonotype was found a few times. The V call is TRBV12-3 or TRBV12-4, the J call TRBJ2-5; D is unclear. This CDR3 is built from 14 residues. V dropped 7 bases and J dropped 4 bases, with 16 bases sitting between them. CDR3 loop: CASNPTGPRETQYF. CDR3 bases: TGTGCCAGCAACCCTACCGGCCCGCGAGAGACCCAGTACTTC.

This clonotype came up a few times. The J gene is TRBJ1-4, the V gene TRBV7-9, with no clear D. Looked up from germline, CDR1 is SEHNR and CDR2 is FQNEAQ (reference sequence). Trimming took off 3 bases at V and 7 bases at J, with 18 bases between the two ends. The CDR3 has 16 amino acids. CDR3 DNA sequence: TGTGCCAGCAGCTTGACCTGGGGTGGTGGTGGTGAAAAACTGTTTTTT. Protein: CASSLTWGGGGEKLFF.

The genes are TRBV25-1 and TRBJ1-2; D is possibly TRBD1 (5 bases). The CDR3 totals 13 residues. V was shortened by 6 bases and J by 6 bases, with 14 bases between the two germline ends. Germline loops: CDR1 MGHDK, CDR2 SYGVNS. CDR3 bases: TGTGCCAGCAGCGAGGGAGGGGCCGATGGCTACACCTTC. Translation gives CASSEGGADGYTF.

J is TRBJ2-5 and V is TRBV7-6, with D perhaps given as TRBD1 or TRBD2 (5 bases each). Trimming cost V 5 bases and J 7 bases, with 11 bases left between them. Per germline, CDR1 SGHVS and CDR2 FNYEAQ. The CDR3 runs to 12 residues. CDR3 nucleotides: TGTGCCAGCAGCCTGGGACCGAGGACCCAGTACTTC. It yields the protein CASSLGPRTQYF.

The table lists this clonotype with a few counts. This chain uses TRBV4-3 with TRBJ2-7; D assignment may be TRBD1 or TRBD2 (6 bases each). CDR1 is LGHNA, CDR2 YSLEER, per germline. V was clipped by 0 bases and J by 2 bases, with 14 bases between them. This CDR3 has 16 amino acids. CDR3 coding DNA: TGCGCCAGCAGCCAAGACGGTAGGGGGACTCCCTACGAGCAGTACTTC. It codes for CASSQDGRGTPYEQYF.

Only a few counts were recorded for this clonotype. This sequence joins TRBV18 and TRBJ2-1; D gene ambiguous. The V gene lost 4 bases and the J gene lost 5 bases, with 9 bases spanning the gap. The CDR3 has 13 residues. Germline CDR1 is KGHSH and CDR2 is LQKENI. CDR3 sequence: CASSLVTHNEQFF. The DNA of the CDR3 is TGTGCCAGCTCACTTGTTACACACAATGAGCAGTTCTTC.

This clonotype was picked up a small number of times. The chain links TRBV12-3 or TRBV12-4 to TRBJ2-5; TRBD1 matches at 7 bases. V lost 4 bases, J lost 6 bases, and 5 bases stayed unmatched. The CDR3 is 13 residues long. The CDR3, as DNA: TGTGCCAGCAGTTGGACAGGTGGAAAGACCCAGTACTTC. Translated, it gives CASSWTGGKTQYF.

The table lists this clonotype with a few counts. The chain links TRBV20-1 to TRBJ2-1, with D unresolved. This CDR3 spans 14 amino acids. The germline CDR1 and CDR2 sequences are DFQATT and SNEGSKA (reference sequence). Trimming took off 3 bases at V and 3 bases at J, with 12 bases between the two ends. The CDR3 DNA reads TGCAGTGCTAGCACACAACGCTACTACAATGAGCAGTTCTTC. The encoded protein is CSASTQRYYNEQFF.

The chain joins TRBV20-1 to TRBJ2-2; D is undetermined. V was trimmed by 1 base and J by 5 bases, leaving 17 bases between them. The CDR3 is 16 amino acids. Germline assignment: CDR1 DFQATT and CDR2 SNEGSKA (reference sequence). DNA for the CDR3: TGCAGTGCTAGAGTCCTAGGTGGGATCGGGACCGGGGAGCTGTTTTTT. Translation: CSARVLGGIGTGELFF.

CDR3 amino acids: CAISVGPEAYEQYF. CDR3 DNA sequence: TGTGCCATCAGTGTCGGACCAGAAGCCTACGAGCAGTACTTC. The chain employs TRBV10-3 and TRBJ2-7; the D is unclear. The germline V gene encodes CDR1 ENHRY and CDR2 SYGVKD. This CDR3 spans 14 amino acids. Trimming removed 4 bases from V and 2 bases from J, with 12 bases in between.

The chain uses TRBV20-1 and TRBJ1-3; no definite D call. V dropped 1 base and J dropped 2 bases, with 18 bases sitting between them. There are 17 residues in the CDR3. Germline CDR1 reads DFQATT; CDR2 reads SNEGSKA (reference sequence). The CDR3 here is CSARVPISVRTGNTIYF. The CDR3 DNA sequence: TGCAGTGCTAGAGTACCCATTTCTGTAAGGACTGGAAACACCATATATTTT.

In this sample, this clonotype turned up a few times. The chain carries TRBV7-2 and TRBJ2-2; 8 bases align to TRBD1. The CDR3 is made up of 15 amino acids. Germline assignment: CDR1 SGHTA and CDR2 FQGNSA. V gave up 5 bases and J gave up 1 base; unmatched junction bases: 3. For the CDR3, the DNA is TGTGCCAGCAGCCAGGGGGCGCGGAACACCGGGGAGCTGTTTTTT. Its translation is CASSQGARNTGELFF.

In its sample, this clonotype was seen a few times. Written as DNA, the CDR3 is TGTGCCAGCAGTTTAGTTCCCAGCTATGGCTACACCTTC. Its protein product is CASSLVPSYGYTF. The chain recombines TRBV12-3 or TRBV12-4 with TRBJ1-2; D unresolved. Deletions cut 1 base from V and 4 bases from J, with 7 bases between. The CDR3 runs to 13 residues.